This TCR beta chain was profiled in a study of siplizumab effects on memory and regulatory T cells. About this clone: What it binds is unknown.

Points from the study as a whole: In unstimulated cells, naive T cells appeared more diverse than memory T cells and seemed major alloresponse contributors.

The protocol was immunoSEQ multiplex PCR, while the TCRdb copy is restricted to in-frame clones and leaves out a portion. The data show some 56,000 clones, approximately 97% seen once. The germline CDR1 and CDR2 sequences are WNHNN and SYGVQD (reference sequence). CDR3 length: 14 amino acids. V was clipped by 3 bases and J by 2 bases, with 9 bases between them. The sequence was obtained from a human donor in good health. The rearrangement links TRBV10-1 to TRBJ2-3; the D is unclear. The sequenced material came from naive CD8+ T cells sorted from blood. The CDR3 DNA follows: TGCGCCAGCAGTGATGCCTCCCCCACAGATACGCAGTATTTT. Residues: CASSDASPTDTQYF.